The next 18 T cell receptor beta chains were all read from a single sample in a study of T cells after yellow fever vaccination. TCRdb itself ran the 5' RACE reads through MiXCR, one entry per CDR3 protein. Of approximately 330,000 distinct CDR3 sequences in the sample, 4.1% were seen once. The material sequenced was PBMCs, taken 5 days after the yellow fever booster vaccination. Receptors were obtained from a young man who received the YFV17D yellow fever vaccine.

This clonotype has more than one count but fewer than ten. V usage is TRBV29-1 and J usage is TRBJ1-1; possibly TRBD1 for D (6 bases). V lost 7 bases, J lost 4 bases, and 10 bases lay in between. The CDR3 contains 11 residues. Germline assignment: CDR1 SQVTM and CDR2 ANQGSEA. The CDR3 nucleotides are TGCAGCGCTACAGGGCCCACTGAAGCTTTCTTT. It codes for CSATGPTEAFF.

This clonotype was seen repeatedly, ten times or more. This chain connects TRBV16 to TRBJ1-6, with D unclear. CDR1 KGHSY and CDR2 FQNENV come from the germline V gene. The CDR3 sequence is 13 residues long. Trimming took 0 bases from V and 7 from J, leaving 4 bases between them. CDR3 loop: CASSQSGNSPLHF. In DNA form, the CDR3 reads TGTGCCAGCAGCCAATCTGGGAATTCACCCCTCCACTTT.

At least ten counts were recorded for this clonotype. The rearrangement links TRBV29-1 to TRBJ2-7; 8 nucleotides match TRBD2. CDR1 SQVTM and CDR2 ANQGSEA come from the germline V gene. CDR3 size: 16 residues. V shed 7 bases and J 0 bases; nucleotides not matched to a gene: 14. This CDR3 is CSALELAGLHSYEQYF. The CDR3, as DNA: TGCAGCGCCCTAGAATTAGCGGGACTCCACTCCTACGAGCAGTACTTC.

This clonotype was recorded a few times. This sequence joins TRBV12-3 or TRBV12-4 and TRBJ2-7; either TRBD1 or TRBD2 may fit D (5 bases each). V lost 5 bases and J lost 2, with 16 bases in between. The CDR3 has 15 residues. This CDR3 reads CASSPGRLTAYEQYF. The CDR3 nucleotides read TGTGCCAGCAGTCCGGGACGCCTGACTGCCTACGAGCAGTACTTC.

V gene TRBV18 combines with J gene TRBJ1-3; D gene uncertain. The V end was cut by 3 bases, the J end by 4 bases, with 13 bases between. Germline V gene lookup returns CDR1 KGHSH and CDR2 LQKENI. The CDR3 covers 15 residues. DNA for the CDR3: TGTGCCAGCTCACCGGCCGCTCCCCCAGGAAACACCATATATTTT. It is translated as CASSPAAPPGNTIYF.

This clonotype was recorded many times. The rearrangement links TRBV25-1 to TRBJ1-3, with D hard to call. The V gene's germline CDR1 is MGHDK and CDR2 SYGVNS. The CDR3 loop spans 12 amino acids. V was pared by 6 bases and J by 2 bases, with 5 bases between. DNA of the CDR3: TGTGCCAGCAGCGGTCCTGGAAACACCATATATTTT. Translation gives CASSGPGNTIYF. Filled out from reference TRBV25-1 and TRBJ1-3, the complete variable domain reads EADIYQTPRYLVIGTGKKITLECSQTMGHDKMYWYQQDPGMELHLIHYSYGVNSTEKGDLSSESTVSRIRTEHFPLTLESARPSHTSQYLCASSGPGNTIYFGEGSWLTVV.

DNA for the CDR3: TGTGCCAGCAGTGAATCTCGGGGGGGGTTGAACGAGCAGTACTTC. It is translated as CASSESRGGLNEQYF. This sequence joins TRBV25-1 and TRBJ2-7, with 8 bases lining up with TRBD2. V gave up 1 base and J gave up 5 bases; unmatched junction bases: 7. Germline CDR1 is MGHDK and CDR2 is SYGVNS. The CDR3 spans 15 residues.

The CDR3 bases are TGCGCCAGCAGCCAAAACACAGATACGCAGTATTTT. Protein: CASSQNTDTQYF. The chain couples TRBV5-1 to TRBJ2-3, with D unclear. The CDR3 has 12 amino acids. CDR1 is SGHRS and CDR2 is YFSETQ in the germline V gene. The V end lost 4 bases, the J end lost 2 bases, and 5 bases lay between the germline ends.

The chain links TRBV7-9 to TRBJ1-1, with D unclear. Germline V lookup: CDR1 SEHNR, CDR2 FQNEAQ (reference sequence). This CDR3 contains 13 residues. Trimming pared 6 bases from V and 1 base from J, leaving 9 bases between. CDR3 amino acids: CASSHDRNTEAFF. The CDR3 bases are TGTGCCAGCAGTCATGACCGGAACACTGAAGCTTTCTTT.

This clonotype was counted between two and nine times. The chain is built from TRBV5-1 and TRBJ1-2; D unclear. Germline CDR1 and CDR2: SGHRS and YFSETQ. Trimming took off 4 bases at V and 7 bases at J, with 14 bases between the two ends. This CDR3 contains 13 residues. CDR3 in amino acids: CASSREPLGGYTF. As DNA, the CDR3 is TGCGCCAGCAGCCGGGAGCCCCTAGGTGGCTACACCTTC.

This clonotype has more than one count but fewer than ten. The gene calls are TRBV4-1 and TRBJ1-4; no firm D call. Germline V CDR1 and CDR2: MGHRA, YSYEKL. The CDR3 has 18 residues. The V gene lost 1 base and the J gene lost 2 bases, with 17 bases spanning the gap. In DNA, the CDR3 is TGCGCCAGCAGCCAAGGGTTCGCCGTAAGTGGGACTAATGAAAAACTGTTTTTT. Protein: CASSQGFAVSGTNEKLFF.

The CDR3 spells CSAVGLADTQYF. The CDR3 DNA reads as TGCAGTGCTGTCGGTCTTGCAGATACGCAGTATTTT. The V and J genes are TRBV20-1 and TRBJ2-3; D is ambiguous. Germline V CDR1 and CDR2: DFQATT, SNEGSKA (reference sequence). V dropped 5 bases and J dropped 4 bases, with 10 bases sitting between them. This CDR3 contains 12 residues.

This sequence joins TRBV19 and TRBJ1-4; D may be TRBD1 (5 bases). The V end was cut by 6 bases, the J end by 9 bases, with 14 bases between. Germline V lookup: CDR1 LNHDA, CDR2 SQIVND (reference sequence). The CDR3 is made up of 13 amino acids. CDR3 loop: CASRPSGPQKLFF. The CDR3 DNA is TGTGCCAGTAGACCATCGGGACCCCAAAAACTGTTTTTT.

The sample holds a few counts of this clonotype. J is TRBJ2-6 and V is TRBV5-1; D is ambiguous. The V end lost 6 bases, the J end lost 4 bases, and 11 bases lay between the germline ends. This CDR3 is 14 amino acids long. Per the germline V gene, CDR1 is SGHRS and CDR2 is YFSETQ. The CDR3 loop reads CASTNTPGANVLTF. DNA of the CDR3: TGCGCCAGCACCAATACTCCGGGGGCCAACGTCCTGACTTTC.

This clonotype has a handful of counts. CDR3 in amino acids: CASRPTRAISSGANVLTF. CDR3 DNA sequence: TGTGCCAGCAGACCTACGAGGGCTATCAGCTCTGGGGCCAACGTCCTGACTTTC. This sequence joins TRBV7-8 and TRBJ2-6, with a possible D match to TRBD2 (5 bases). The CDR3 is 18 residues long. CDR1 is SGHVS and CDR2 is FQNEAQ in the germline V gene. V lost 6 bases and J 0 bases, leaving 18 bases between the germline ends. Complete variable domain (other parts from reference TRBV7-8 and TRBJ2-6): GAGVSQSPRYKVAKRGQDVALRCDPISGHVSLFWYQQALGQGPEFLTYFQNEAQLDKSGLPSDRFFAERPEGSVSTLKIQRTQQEDSAVYLCASRPTRAISSGANVLTFGAGSRLTVL.

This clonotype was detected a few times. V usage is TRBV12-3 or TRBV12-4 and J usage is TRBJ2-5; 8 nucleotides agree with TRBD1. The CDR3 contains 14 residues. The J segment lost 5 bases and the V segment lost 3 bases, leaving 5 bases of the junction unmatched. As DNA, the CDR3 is TGTGCCAGCAGTTTTGGACAGGGAGTTGAGACCCAGTACTTC. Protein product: CASSFGQGVETQYF.

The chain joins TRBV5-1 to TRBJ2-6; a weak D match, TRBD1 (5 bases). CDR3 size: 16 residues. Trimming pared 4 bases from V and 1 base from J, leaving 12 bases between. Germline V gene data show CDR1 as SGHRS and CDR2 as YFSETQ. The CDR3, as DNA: TGCGCCAGCAGCCCCTCGACAGCTTCTGGGGCCAACGTCCTGACTTTC. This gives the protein CASSPSTASGANVLTF.

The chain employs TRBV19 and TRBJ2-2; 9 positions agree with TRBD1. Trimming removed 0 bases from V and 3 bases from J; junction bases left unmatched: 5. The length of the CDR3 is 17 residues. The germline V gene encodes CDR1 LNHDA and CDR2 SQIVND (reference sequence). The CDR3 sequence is CASSIDLRDRDTGELFF. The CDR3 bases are TGTGCCAGTAGTATAGATCTAAGGGACAGGGACACCGGGGAGCTGTTTTTT.